These 3 T cell receptor beta chains came from one sample sequenced in a study of blood T cells in healthy people across ages. A second PCR of roughly 6 to 12 cycles used a sample-barcoded 5' primer and a J-beta primer mix. Each CDR3 protein is one row after TCRdb ran MiXCR on the 5' RACE reads. The table lists around 1.5 million distinct CDR3 sequences, about 35% of them singletons. The source material was blood. These receptors were collected from a woman between 25 and 40 years old in good health.

This clonotype was seen a few times. This sequence joins TRBV24-1 and TRBJ2-5; D is ambiguous. V lost 4 bases and J 3 bases, leaving 11 bases between the germline ends. The CDR3 sequence is 14 residues long. CDR1 KGHDR and CDR2 SFDVKD come from the germline V gene. CDR3 sequence reads: CATSEGIRKETQYF. The DNA for the CDR3 is TGTGCCACCAGTGAAGGGATCCGGAAAGAGACCCAGTACTTC.

This clonotype was recorded only once. The chain is built from TRBV9 and TRBJ2-1; the match to TRBD2 covers 7 bases. The CDR3 is 15 amino acids. Germline trimming cut 2 bases from V and 5 bases from J; bases unmatched to any gene: 7. In germline, CDR1 is SGDLS, CDR2 YYNGEE. The CDR3 DNA reads TGTGCCAGCAGCGTCGACGGGGGGAGGGACAATGAGCAGTTCTTC. As protein: CASSVDGGRDNEQFF.

This clonotype was detected only a few times. V gene TRBV10-1 combines with J gene TRBJ2-3; a weak D match, TRBD1 (6 bases). The V end was cut by 2 bases, the J end by 7 bases, with 22 bases between. The CDR3 extends over 17 amino acids. Germline assignment: CDR1 WNHNN and CDR2 SYGVQD (reference sequence). CDR3 loop: CASSEGPAGTTAYTQYF. In DNA form, the CDR3 reads TGCGCCAGCAGTGAGGGACCCGCCGGGACAACCGCTTATACGCAGTATTTT.